Following are 29 T cell receptor delta chains from one sample sequenced in a study of Vδ1+ human thymocytes. Their recognized antigens are unknown. Extracted RNA was reverse transcribed into cDNA. Multiplex PCR used pooled V-gene forward primers and a constant-region reverse primer to amplify CDR3s. TCRdb reran clone calling via CATT on the multiplex PCR reads. This table has over 20,000 delta-chain clones, 6.5% to 10% appearing once. Study results and limitations: Thymic TRG and TRD repertoires appeared highly polyclonal, with Gaussian CDR3 length distributions.

The sequenced material came from Vdelta1+ gamma-delta thymocytes from the thymus. Subset specified: FACS-sorted CD3+ TCRalphabeta- TCRVdelta1+ TCRVdelta2- thymocytes. The receptors were gathered from a child younger than two who had congenital heart surgery.

This clone appeared a few times. This chain connects TRDV1 to TRDJ1; 7 bases are shared with TRDD3. The CDR3 is 22 residues long. CDR1 and CDR2 (germline): TSWWSYY, QGS. V was clipped by 3 bases and J by 1 base; unmatched bases: 26. CDR3 region: CALGDHPGHSHWSGGTTDKLIF. CDR3 nucleotide sequence: TGTGCTCTTGGGGATCACCCTGGTCATTCTCACTGGTCTGGGGGGACCACCGATAAACTCATCTTT.

The table lists this clone with a few counts. The chain joins TRDV1 to TRDJ1; 10 positions agree with TRDD3. The CDR3 consists of 22 residues. J lost 0 bases, V lost 0 bases, and 19 bases had no gene match. Per germline, CDR1 TSWWSYY and CDR2 QGS. The CDR3 DNA reads as TGTGCTCTTGGGGAACTGGGTCTGGGGGATAAGTCACCCGAGCAGTACACCGATAAACTCATCTTT. Translating gives CALGELGLGDKSPEQYTDKLIF.

No V gene call was produced; the J gene was TRDJ2; the D call TRDD3 from the table was never checked on the DNA. The CDR3 runs 21 residues. CDR3 nucleotide sequence: TGTGCTCTTGGGGAATCATTCCGACCTATTTTCCTGGGGGATACCGCAGCACAACTCTTCTTT. Translation: CALGESFRPIFLGDTAAQLFF.

V gene TRDV2 combines with J gene TRDJ1; 11 positions agree with TRDD3. CDR3 size: 16 residues. The germline V gene encodes CDR1 GEAIGNYY and CDR2 EKD. The J segment lost 5 bases and the V segment lost 3 bases, leaving 10 bases of the junction unmatched. Here the CDR3 DNA reads TGTGCCTGTGACCATCCTCTCTGGGGGATACTTGATAAACTCATCTTT. It codes for CACDHPLWGILDKLIF.

The chain has TRDV1 and TRDJ1; TRDD2 is a possible D gene (6 bases). This CDR3 is built from 21 residues. V was cut by 0 bases and J by 2 bases, with 28 bases left in between. CDR1 TSWWSYY and CDR2 QGS come from the germline V gene. In nucleotides, the CDR3 is TGTGCTCTTGGGGAACTTTCCACGGCCTTCCGAAACAGCTACGCTACCGATAAACTCATCTTT. This translates into CALGELSTAFRNSYATDKLIF.

Regarding this clone: In the same sample, other DNA sequences code for this CDR3. This chain joins TRDV1 and TRDJ1, with 8 positions matching TRDD3. Per the germline V gene, CDR1 is TSWWSYY and CDR2 is QGS. The ends lost 3 bases at V and 0 bases at J; junction bases unmatched: 18. This CDR3 contains 20 residues. CDR3 amino acids: CALGEPLLIEGYGHTDKLIF. The CDR3 nucleotides are TGTGCTCTTGGGGAGCCGCTCCTCATCGAGGGATACGGTCACACCGATAAACTCATCTTT.

This sequence joins TRDV1 and TRDJ1; TRDD3 matches 10 bases. V lost 2 bases, J lost 7 bases, and 28 bases stayed unmatched. The CDR3 runs 22 residues. Germline V gene sequence: CDR1 TSWWSYY, CDR2 QGS. CDR3 nucleotide sequence: TGTGCTCTTGGGGAATCCACCCACCACTGGGGGATCCCTTGGGTGGAAGTCGGTAAACTCATCTTT. This gives the protein CALGESTHHWGIPWVEVGKLIF.

In its sample, this clone is medium-sized. The V gene is TRDV2, the J gene TRDJ1; 7 bases match TRDD3. Germline loops: CDR1 GEAIGNYY, CDR2 EKD. The trim removed 3 bases at V and 8 bases at J, leaving 23 bases unmatched. The CDR3 spans 18 residues. CDR3 in DNA: TGTGCCTGTGACCCAGAGGTTTTCTGGGGGGATCACTTTGGCAAACTCATCTTT. This sequence encodes CACDPEVFWGDHFGKLIF.

The chain carries TRDV1 and TRDJ1; 11 bases align to TRDD3. TCRdb lists no J gene, so it was determined here by aligning the DNA to germline. The CDR3 loop spans 19 amino acids. With 0 bases clipped from V and 3 bases from J, the junction kept 12 bases outside the gene matches. CDR1 and CDR2 (germline): TSWWSYY, QGS. The CDR3 is CALGELRPNWGIGPDKLIF. In DNA, the CDR3 is TGTGCTCTTGGGGAACTACGACCGAACTGGGGGATAGGACCCGATAAACTCATCTTT.

The J gene is TRDJ1, while no V gene call was made; the table names TRDD3, a call not compared with the DNA. This CDR3 spans 21 amino acids. In DNA, the CDR3 is TGTGCTCTTGGGTCCTACCTTCCTACGTTTCCTTACTGGGGATACGATGATAAACTCATCTTT. Its protein product is CALGSYLPTFPYWGYDDKLIF.

This rearrangement joins TRDV1 to TRDJ1; the D is unclear. Since TCRdb gives no J gene, matching the DNA to germline was used here to assign it. V was clipped by 4 bases and J by 0 bases, with 27 bases between them. This CDR3 has 20 residues. The V gene's germline CDR1 is TSWWSYY and CDR2 QGS. The DNA for the CDR3 is TGTGCTCTTGGGGGGGGTGGTACCCACCGGGGCCCCCCCTACACCGATAAACTCATCTTT. It is translated as CALGGGGTHRGPPYTDKLIF.

This clone was counted only a few times. This chain joins TRDV1 and TRDJ1; TRDD3 matches at 7 bases. The germline gives CDR1 TSWWSYY, CDR2 QGS. The CDR3 is 17 amino acids. V lost 5 bases, J lost 3 bases, and 15 bases stayed unmatched. Here the CDR3 reads CALGPLRERIRADKLIF. CDR3 sequence (DNA): TGTGCTCTTGGGCCTCTCAGGGAGAGGATACGCGCCGATAAACTCATCTTT.

Comments on this clone: A much bigger clone sits one base away, suggesting this may be a read error. V is TRDV2 and J is TRDJ1; no firm D call. The CDR3 loop spans 14 amino acids. Germline V gives CDR1 GEAIGNYY, CDR2 EKD. V shed 6 bases and J shed 2 bases, with 15 bases lying between them. The CDR3 is CACPVKSGTDKLIF. The CDR3 DNA is TGTGCCTGTCCCGTCAAATCGGGTACCGATAAACTCATCTTT.

This clone is labeled as medium-sized (0.01 to 0.1%). The genes are TRDV2 and TRDJ1; D remains unclear. Germline V gene lookup returns CDR1 GEAIGNYY and CDR2 EKD. V was cut by 1 base and J by 2 bases, with 10 bases left in between. The CDR3 consists of 14 residues. CDR3 sequence: CACDTGWLTDKLIF. For the CDR3, the DNA is TGTGCCTGTGACACGGGCTGGTTGACCGATAAACTCATCTTT.

This clone was detected only a few times. This chain uses TRDV1 with TRDJ1; 9 bases map to TRDD3. The CDR3 is 19 amino acids. Losses at the gene ends were 2 bases for V and 0 bases for J; bases not matched to a gene: 13. Looked up from germline, CDR1 is TSWWSYY and CDR2 is QGS. The CDR3 loop is CALGEVGVLGDRYTDKLIF. CDR3 coding DNA: TGTGCTCTTGGGGAAGTCGGTGTACTGGGGGACCGGTACACCGATAAACTCATCTTT.

The chain recombines TRDV1 with TRDJ1, with TRDD3 matching 9 bases. This CDR3 has 17 residues. CDR1 is TSWWSYY, CDR2 QGS, per germline. V shed 5 bases, J shed 6 bases, and the junction held 16 bases outside the gene matches. The CDR3 DNA reads TGTGCTCTTGGGAAGTGGGTCCTGGGGGATCCGTTCAATAAACTCATCTTT. As protein: CALGKWVLGDPFNKLIF.

The chain combines TRDV1 with TRDJ1, with 9 bases that match TRDD3. V gave up 2 bases and J gave up 2 bases; unmatched junction bases: 6. CDR1 and CDR2 from the germline V gene are TSWWSYY and QGS. This CDR3 has 16 residues. CDR3: CALGERVGDRTDKLIF. CDR3 DNA sequence: TGTGCTCTTGGGGAAAGGGTGGGGGATAGGACCGATAAACTCATCTTT.

The chain has TRDV1 and TRDJ2; 8 bases are shared with TRDD3. Per germline, CDR1 TSWWSYY and CDR2 QGS. CDR3 length equals 18 residues. V shed 6 bases and J 0 bases; nucleotides not matched to a gene: 12. CDR3 loop: CALGRLLGVGTLTAQLFF. DNA for the CDR3: TGTGCTCTTGGACGCCTACTGGGGGTCGGCACTTTGACAGCACAACTCTTCTTT.

This chain links TRDV1 with TRDJ1; 7 nucleotides line up with TRDD3. The CDR3 has 16 residues. From germline, CDR1 is TSWWSYY and CDR2 QGS. V lost 3 bases and J lost 1; bases outside the gene matches: 8. For the CDR3, the DNA is TGTGCTCTTGGGGAGGGCGGTGGGGGACCCACCGATAAACTCATCTTT. Translation gives CALGEGGGGPTDKLIF.

This clone was counted only a few times. The V and J genes are TRDV1 and TRDJ1; 13 nucleotides match TRDD3. The V gene's germline CDR1 is TSWWSYY and CDR2 QGS. The J segment lost 0 bases and the V segment lost 2 bases, leaving 18 bases of the junction unmatched. This CDR3 is 22 amino acids long. The chain's CDR3 is CALGESPSYRTGGYEYTDKLIF. The CDR3 region has the DNA TGTGCTCTTGGGGAAAGCCCTTCCTACCGTACTGGGGGATACGAGTACACCGATAAACTCATCTTT.

This clone turned up a few times. The chain combines TRDV1 with TRDJ1; TRDD2 is a possible D gene (8 bases). Germline V gene lookup returns CDR1 TSWWSYY and CDR2 QGS. Trimming left V 1 base short and J 0 bases short, with 24 bases between. This CDR3 has 20 amino acids. The CDR3 nucleotides are TGTGCTCTTGGGGAACCTTACTTCCTACTGGGGAGGGGGTACACCGATAAACTCATCTTT. Protein product: CALGEPYFLLGRGYTDKLIF.

This clone showed up just a few times. The chain has TRDV1 and TRDJ1; 9 nucleotides agree with TRDD3. V was clipped by 4 bases and J by 6 bases; unmatched bases: 12. The CDR3 spans 16 residues. The germline CDR1 and CDR2 sequences are TSWWSYY and QGS. The DNA of the CDR3 is TGTGCTCTTGGGGTTGATCGGGGGATACTGAGGTATAAACTCATCTTT. Its protein is CALGVDRGILRYKLIF.

The genes are TRDV1 and TRDJ1; D is unclear. With 4 bases removed from V and 8 bases from J, the gap between germline ends came to 20 bases. CDR3 length: 15 amino acids. CDR1 is TSWWSYY, CDR2 QGS, per germline. The CDR3 DNA reads TGTGCTCTTGGGGTTTCCCGCTTATTCGATAGGAAACTCATCTTT. It yields the protein CALGVSRLFDRKLIF.

This clone was found a few times. The chain recombines TRDV1 with TRDJ1; D may be TRDD3 (7 bases). V dropped 0 bases and J dropped 0 bases, with 26 bases sitting between them. Germline CDR1 reads TSWWSYY; CDR2 reads QGS. The CDR3 has 21 amino acids. Here the CDR3 reads CALGELSYWPKLLGDTDKLIF. DNA for the CDR3: TGTGCTCTTGGGGAACTGTCCTACTGGCCGAAGCTTCTGGGGGACACCGATAAACTCATCTTT.

By share of the sample, this clone is medium-sized. V gene TRDV2 combines with J gene TRDJ1, with 10 positions matching TRDD3. CDR1 GEAIGNYY and CDR2 EKD come from the germline V gene. Trimming removed 3 bases from V and 0 bases from J; junction bases left unmatched: 9. This CDR3 spans 17 amino acids. CDR3 sequence: CACDFMYWGMYTDKLIF. The CDR3 bases are TGTGCCTGTGACTTCATGTACTGGGGGATGTACACCGATAAACTCATCTTT.

J is TRDJ1 and V is TRDV1; D tentatively fits TRDD2 or TRDD3 (6 bases each). The J gene, left out of TCRdb, was set here by checking the DNA against germline. The length of the CDR3 is 21 residues. V shed 3 bases and J shed 0 bases, with 29 bases lying between them. Germline CDR1 reads TSWWSYY; CDR2 reads QGS. This CDR3 reads CALGDPPSPSRSLGDTDKLIF. DNA for the CDR3: TGTGCTCTTGGGGACCCCCCCTCTCCTTCCCGAAGCTTGGGGGACACCGATAAACTCATCTTT.

The chain joins TRDV1 to TRDJ1; TRDD3 matches at 12 bases. Germline V gives CDR1 TSWWSYY, CDR2 QGS. Losses at the gene ends were 2 bases for V and 4 bases for J; bases not matched to a gene: 11. This CDR3 is 18 amino acids long. CDR3 residues: CALGEDSGWGIRGDKLIF. CDR3 bases: TGTGCTCTTGGGGAAGATTCCGGCTGGGGGATACGTGGCGATAAACTCATCTTT.

In regard to this clone: The junction and the germline gene differ at one end; a read error may be behind it. The chain combines TRDV1 with TRDJ1; the match to TRDD3 covers 9 bases. From germline, CDR1 is TSWWSYY and CDR2 QGS. There are 24 residues in the CDR3. CDR3 bases: TGTGCCCTTGGGTCACAAACTTCCTTCCGGGGATACGAGAATCGAAGCCCCCTCGGCGATAAACTCATCTTT. It yields the protein CALGSQTSFRGYENRSPLGDKLIF.

V is TRDV1 and J is TRDJ1; TRDD3 matches at 8 bases. Trimming at V came to 4 bases and at J to 0 bases, leaving 19 bases not matched to a gene. CDR1 TSWWSYY and CDR2 QGS come from the germline V gene. CDR3 length equals 20 residues. CDR3 loop: CALGGLDGRNWGLYTDKLIF. For the CDR3, the DNA is TGTGCTCTTGGGGGACTAGACGGTCGTAACTGGGGGTTGTACACCGATAAACTCATCTTT.